This T cell receptor (beta chain) came from a study of cytomegalovirus exposure and HLA in healthy donors. With 60 Vbeta and 13 Jbeta primers, the PCR was carried out. Some clones are missing from TCRdb's copy, which holds only in-frame ones; the method was immunoSEQ multiplex PCR. This table holds 150,000 or so clones, approximately 74% found once. Germline values: CDR1 SGHAT, CDR2 FQNNGV. This CDR3 has 12 amino acids. Trimming removed 5 bases from V and 7 bases from J, with 9 bases in between. This chain connects TRBV11-2 to TRBJ2-1; D remains unclear. The TCR was taken from a man aged 18 to 29 in good health and CMV-seronegative. Specimen: PBMCs. The CDR3 DNA is TGTGCCAGCAGCGTTAAGACAAATGAGCAGTTCTTC. It translates to CASSVKTNEQFF.